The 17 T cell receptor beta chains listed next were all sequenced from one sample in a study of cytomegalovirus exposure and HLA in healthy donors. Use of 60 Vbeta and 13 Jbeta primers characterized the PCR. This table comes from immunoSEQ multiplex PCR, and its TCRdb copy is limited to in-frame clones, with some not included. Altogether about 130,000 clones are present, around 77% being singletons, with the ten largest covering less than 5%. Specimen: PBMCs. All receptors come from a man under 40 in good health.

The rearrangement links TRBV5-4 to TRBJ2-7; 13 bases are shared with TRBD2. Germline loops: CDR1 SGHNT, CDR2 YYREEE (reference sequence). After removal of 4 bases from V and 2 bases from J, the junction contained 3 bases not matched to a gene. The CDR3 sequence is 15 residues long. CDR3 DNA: TGTGCCAGCAGCCTGGGGACTAGCGGGACCTACGAGCAGTACTTC. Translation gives CASSLGTSGTYEQYF.

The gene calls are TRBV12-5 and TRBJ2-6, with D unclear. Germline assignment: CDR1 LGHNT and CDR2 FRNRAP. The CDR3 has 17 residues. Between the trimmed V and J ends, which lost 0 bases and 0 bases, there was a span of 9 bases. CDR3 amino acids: CASGLVLARSGANVLTF. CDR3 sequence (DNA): TGTGCTAGTGGTTTGGTATTGGCTCGCTCTGGGGCCAACGTCCTGACTTTC.

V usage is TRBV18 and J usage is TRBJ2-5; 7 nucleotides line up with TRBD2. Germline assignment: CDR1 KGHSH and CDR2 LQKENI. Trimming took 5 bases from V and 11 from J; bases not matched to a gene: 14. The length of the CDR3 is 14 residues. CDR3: CASSALTSMREQYF. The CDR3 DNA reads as TGTGCCAGCTCAGCCTTGACTAGCATGAGGGAGCAGTACTTC.

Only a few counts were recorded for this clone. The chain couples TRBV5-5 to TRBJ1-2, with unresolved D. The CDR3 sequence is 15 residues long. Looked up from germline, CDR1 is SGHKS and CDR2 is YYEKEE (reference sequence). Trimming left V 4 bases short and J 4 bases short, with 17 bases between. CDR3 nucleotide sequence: TGTGCCAGCAGCGCATCGTATAGAGGTAGCTATGGCTACACCTTC. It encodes CASSASYRGSYGYTF.

CDR3 sequence reads: CASSQVRTGDAFF. DNA for the CDR3: TGTGCCAGCAGCCAAGTAAGGACAGGGGACGCTTTCTTT. This chain connects TRBV14 to TRBJ1-1, with 9 bases lining up with TRBD1. The germline V gene encodes CDR1 SGHDN and CDR2 FVKESK. Trimming removed 1 base from V and 11 bases from J; junction bases left unmatched: 5. The CDR3 runs 13 residues.

CDR3 protein: CASSLAAGTTTDTQYF. The CDR3 DNA reads TGCGCCAGCAGCTTGGCGGCCGGGACTACCACAGATACGCAGTATTTT. J is TRBJ2-3 and V is TRBV5-1; 7 bases are a match to TRBD2. CDR1 is SGHRS and CDR2 is YFSETQ in the germline V gene. Trimming at V came to 0 bases and at J to 2 bases, leaving 6 bases not matched to a gene. The CDR3 consists of 16 residues.

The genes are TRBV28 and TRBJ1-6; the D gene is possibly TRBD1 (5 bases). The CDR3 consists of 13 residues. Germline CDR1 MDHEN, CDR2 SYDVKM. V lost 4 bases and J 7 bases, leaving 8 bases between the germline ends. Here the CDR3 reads CASSWPGNSPLHF. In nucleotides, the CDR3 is TGTGCCAGCAGTTGGCCAGGGAATTCACCCCTCCACTTT.

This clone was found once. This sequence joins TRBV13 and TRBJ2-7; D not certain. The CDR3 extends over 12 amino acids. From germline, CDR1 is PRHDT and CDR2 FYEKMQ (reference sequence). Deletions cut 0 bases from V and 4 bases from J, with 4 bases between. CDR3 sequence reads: CASSLGVYEQYF. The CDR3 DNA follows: TGTGCCAGCAGCTTAGGCGTGTACGAGCAGTACTTC.

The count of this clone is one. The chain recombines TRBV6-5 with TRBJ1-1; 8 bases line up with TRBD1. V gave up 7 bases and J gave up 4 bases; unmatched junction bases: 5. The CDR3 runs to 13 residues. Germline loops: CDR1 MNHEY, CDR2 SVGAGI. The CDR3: CASTRTGTTEAFF. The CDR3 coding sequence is TGTGCCAGCACCCGGACAGGGACCACTGAAGCTTTCTTT.

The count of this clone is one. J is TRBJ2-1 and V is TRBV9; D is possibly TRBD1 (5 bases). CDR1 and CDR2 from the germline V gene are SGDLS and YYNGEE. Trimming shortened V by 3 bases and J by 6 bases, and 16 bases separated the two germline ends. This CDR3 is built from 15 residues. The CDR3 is CASSAVSGAGNEQFF. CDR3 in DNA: TGTGCCAGCAGCGCCGTGAGTGGGGCCGGCAATGAGCAGTTCTTC.

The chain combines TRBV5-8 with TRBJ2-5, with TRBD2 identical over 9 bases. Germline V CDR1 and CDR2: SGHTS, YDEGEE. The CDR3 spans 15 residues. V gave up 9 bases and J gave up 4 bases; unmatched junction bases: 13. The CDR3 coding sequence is TGTGCCACCCCCTCCGGGACTAGCTATCTAGAGACCCAGTACTTC. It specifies CATPSGTSYLETQYF.

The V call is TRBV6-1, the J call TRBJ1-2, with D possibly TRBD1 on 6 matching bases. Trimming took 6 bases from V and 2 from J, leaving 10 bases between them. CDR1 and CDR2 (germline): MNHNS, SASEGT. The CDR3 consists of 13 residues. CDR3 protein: CASRSGDNYGYTF. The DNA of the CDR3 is TGTGCCAGCAGGTCAGGGGACAACTATGGCTACACCTTC.

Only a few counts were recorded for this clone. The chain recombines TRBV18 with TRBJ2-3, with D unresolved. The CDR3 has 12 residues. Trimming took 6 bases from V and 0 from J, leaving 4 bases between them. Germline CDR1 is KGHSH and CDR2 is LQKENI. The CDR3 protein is CASSTSTDTQYF. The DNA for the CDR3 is TGTGCCAGCTCGACTAGCACAGATACGCAGTATTTT. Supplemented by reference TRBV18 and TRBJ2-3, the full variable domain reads NAGVMQNPRHLVRRRGQEARLRCSPMKGHSHVYWYRQLPEEGLKFMVYLQKENIIDESGMPKERFSAEFPKEGPSILRIQQVVRGDSAAYFCASSTSTDTQYFGPGTRLTVL.

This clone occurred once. In DNA, the CDR3 is TGTGCCACATCAAGACAGGGTTCCTACAATGAGCAGTTCTTC. Amino acids: CATSRQGSYNEQFF. V is TRBV28 and J is TRBJ2-1; TRBD1 matches 7 bases. Germline V gene data show CDR1 as MDHEN and CDR2 as SYDVKM. The CDR3 has 14 amino acids. With V trimmed by 10 bases and J by 1 base, 7 bases remained unmatched.

The CDR3 reads CASGGRDRSYNEQFF. The CDR3 coding sequence is TGTGCCTCAGGGGGGCGGGACCGGTCCTACAATGAGCAGTTCTTC. This rearrangement joins TRBV9 to TRBJ2-1; a possible D gene is TRBD1 (7 bases). Trimming stripped 10 bases from V and 1 base from J, with 18 bases between. The V gene's germline CDR1 is SGDLS and CDR2 YYNGEE. This CDR3 contains 15 residues.

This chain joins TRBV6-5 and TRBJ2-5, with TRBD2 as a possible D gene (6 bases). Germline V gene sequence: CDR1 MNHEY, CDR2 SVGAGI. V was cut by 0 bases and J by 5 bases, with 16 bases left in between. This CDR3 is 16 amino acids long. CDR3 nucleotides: TGTGCCAGCAGTTACTCCCCAGCCGACCGGGGGGAGACCCAGTACTTC. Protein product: CASSYSPADRGETQYF.

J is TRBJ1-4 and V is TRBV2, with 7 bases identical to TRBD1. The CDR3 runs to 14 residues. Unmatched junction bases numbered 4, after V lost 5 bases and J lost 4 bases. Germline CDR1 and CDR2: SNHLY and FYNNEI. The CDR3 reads CASSQGTDNEKLFF. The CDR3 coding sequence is TGTGCCAGCAGTCAAGGGACAGATAATGAAAAACTGTTTTTT. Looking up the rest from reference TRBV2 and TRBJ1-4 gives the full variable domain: EPEVTQTPSHQVTQMGQEVILRCVPISNHLYFYWYRQILGQKVEFLVSFYNNEISEKSEIFDDQFSVERPDGSNFTLKIRSTKLEDSAMYFCASSQGTDNEKLFFGSGTQLSVL.